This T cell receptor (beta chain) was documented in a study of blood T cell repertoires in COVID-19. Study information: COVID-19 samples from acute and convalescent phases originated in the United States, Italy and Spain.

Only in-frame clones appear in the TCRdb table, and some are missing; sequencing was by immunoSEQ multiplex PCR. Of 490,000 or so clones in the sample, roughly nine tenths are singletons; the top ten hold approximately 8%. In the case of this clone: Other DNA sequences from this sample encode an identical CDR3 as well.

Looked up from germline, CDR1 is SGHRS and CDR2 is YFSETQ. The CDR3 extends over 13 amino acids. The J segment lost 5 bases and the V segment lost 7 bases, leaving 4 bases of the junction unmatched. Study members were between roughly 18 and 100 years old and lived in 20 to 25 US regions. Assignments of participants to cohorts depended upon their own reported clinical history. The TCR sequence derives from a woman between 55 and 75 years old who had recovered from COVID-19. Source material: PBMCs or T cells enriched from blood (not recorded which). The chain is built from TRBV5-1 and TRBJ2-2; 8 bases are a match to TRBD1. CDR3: CASGTGGTGELFF. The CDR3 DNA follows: TGCGCCAGCGGCACAGGGGGGACCGGGGAGCTGTTTTTT.